This TCR beta chain was observed in a study of patients and donors after allogeneic stem cell transplantation. TCRdb re-called the RT-PCR reads through MiXCR, storing one row per CDR3 protein. This sample has about 210,000 distinct CDR3 sequences; less than 50% occur once, and the top ten carry 11%. In this sample, this clonotype turned up a few times. The ends were cut back, 3 bases at V and 4 bases at J, with 13 bases in the middle. CDR1 DFQATT and CDR2 SNEGSKA come from the germline V gene (reference sequence). The CDR3 extends over 13 amino acids. This chain links TRBV20-1 with TRBJ2-7; no clear D. The sequenced sample was blood, either unsorted or a sorted T cell fraction (not recorded which). This TCR was recovered from a human donor who was either an allogeneic HSCT recipient or a stem cell or donor lymphocyte infusion donor (not recorded which). It is not recorded whose cells these are; they may come from a transplant donor. CDR3 nucleotide sequence: TGCAGTGCTAGGGGCAGGTTATCATACGAGCAGTACTTC. Translated: CSARGRLSYEQYF.